This entry lists 16 T cell receptor beta chains sequenced from one sample in a study of T-cell reconstitution after alpha-beta-depleted transplantation in children. During its preparation, the TCRbeta library received unique molecular identifiers. In TCRdb, the PCR reads were re-called with MiXCR into one record per CDR3 protein. Of roughly 170,000 distinct CDR3 sequences in the sample, 6% to 7% were seen once. This sample comprised PBMCs from the stem cell graft donor, obtained from the stem cell graft. Source of these receptors: a human donor who donated a stem cell graft to a child with Wiskott-Aldrich syndrome.

This clonotype was picked up a small number of times. The genes are TRBV14 and TRBJ2-1; D perhaps matches TRBD2 (5 bases). Trimming cost V 1 base and J 5 bases, with 15 bases left between them. This CDR3 spans 16 amino acids. CDR1 and CDR2 (germline): SGHDN, FVKESK. CDR3 sequence (DNA): TGTGCCAGCAGCCAAGGTCCGGGGTTTCGCGACAATGAGCAGTTCTTC. Its translation is CASSQGPGFRDNEQFF.

The rearrangement links TRBV20-1 to TRBJ2-3, with D perhaps matching TRBD1 (5 bases). Germline CDR1 reads DFQATT; CDR2 reads SNEGSKA (reference sequence). V was trimmed by 3 bases and J by 3 bases, leaving 10 bases between them. The CDR3 consists of 13 residues. CDR3 DNA sequence: TGCAGTGCTAGTCTACAGGCTACAGATACGCAGTATTTT. This translates into CSASLQATDTQYF.

The V and J genes are TRBV28 and TRBJ2-1, with D tentatively TRBD1 or TRBD2 (5 bases each). V lost 9 bases and J 2 bases, leaving 14 bases between the germline ends. The CDR3 extends over 14 amino acids. Germline V gene lookup returns CDR1 MDHEN and CDR2 SYDVKM. Here the CDR3 reads CARSPGLPYNEQFF. For the CDR3, the DNA is TGTGCCAGGAGCCCGGGGCTCCCCTACAATGAGCAGTTCTTC.

The chain combines TRBV5-1 with TRBJ1-4; 7 nucleotides align to TRBD1. The V gene end was trimmed by 5 bases and the J gene end by 5 bases; junction bases not matched to a gene: 9. The CDR3 totals 15 residues. Germline CDR1 SGHRS, CDR2 YFSETQ. The CDR3 DNA reads as TGCGCCAGCAGTTTTCTGACAGGGATGAATGAAAAACTGTTTTTT. Translated, it gives CASSFLTGMNEKLFF.

This clonotype was detected many times. The chain combines TRBV20-1 with TRBJ1-1; the D is unclear. The germline gives CDR1 DFQATT, CDR2 SNEGSKA (reference sequence). V lost 3 bases and J 3 bases, leaving 8 bases between the germline ends. CDR3 length: 12 amino acids. The CDR3 region is CSASNRDTEAFF. CDR3 coding DNA: TGCAGTGCTAGTAATCGGGACACTGAAGCTTTCTTT.

Many counts were recorded for this clonotype. This CDR3 is CASSYPHERTQYF. As DNA, the CDR3 is TGTGCCAGCAGTTACCCCCACGAGAGGACCCAGTACTTC. V and J are TRBV6-5 and TRBJ2-5; D not certain. CDR1 and CDR2 (germline): MNHEY, SVGAGI. This CDR3 contains 13 residues. V shed 2 bases and J shed 7 bases, with 11 bases lying between them.

V usage is TRBV4-1 and J usage is TRBJ2-1; D is possibly TRBD1 (6 bases). The V end lost 3 bases, the J end lost 3 bases, and 12 bases lay between the germline ends. The CDR3 extends over 15 amino acids. Germline values: CDR1 MGHRA, CDR2 YSYEKL. CDR3 sequence reads: CASSQDRDYYNEQFF. The CDR3 region has the DNA TGCGCCAGCAGCCAGGACAGAGATTACTACAATGAGCAGTTCTTC.

This clonotype was seen a handful of times. The chain is built from TRBV12-3 or TRBV12-4 and TRBJ2-2; 9 positions agree with TRBD1. The CDR3 runs 15 residues. V shed 6 bases and J 5 bases; nucleotides not matched to a gene: 7. CDR3 nucleotides: TGTGCCAGCAGAGACAGGGGGTCAAGGACCGGGGAGCTGTTTTTT. This encodes CASRDRGSRTGELFF.

This clonotype has a count of ten or more. V is TRBV10-3 and J is TRBJ1-5; D not certain. This CDR3 spans 14 amino acids. CDR1 is ENHRY, CDR2 SYGVKD, per germline. The V gene lost 2 bases and the J gene lost 3 bases, with 8 bases spanning the gap. The CDR3 sequence: CAISEPGVNQPQHF. In nucleotides, the CDR3 is TGTGCCATCAGTGAGCCAGGAGTCAATCAGCCCCAGCATTTT.

The J gene is TRBJ2-2, the V gene TRBV5-6; D assignment may be TRBD1 or TRBD2 (5 bases each). V was pared by 2 bases and J by 5 bases, with 7 bases between. The CDR3 contains 13 residues. The germline CDR1 and CDR2 sequences are SGHDT and YYEEEE. DNA for the CDR3: TGTGCCAGCAGCTTCTGGGGGACCGGGGAGCTGTTTTTT. Its translation is CASSFWGTGELFF.

This clonotype has more than one count but fewer than ten. The chain joins TRBV2 to TRBJ1-2, with TRBD1 matching over 7 bases. Germline V gene sequence: CDR1 SNHLY, CDR2 FYNNEI. With 7 bases clipped from V and 4 bases from J, the junction kept 6 bases outside the gene matches. The CDR3 length is 13 residues. CDR3 loop: CASMRGDSYGYTF. CDR3 bases: TGTGCCAGCATGCGGGGGGACAGCTATGGCTACACCTTC.

This clonotype was counted many times. Here the CDR3 DNA reads TGTGCCAGCAGCTTTTGGGGATATGAGCAGTTCTTC. Residues: CASSFWGYEQFF. The chain is built from TRBV7-8 and TRBJ2-1; the D is unclear. Trimming removed 3 bases from V and 8 bases from J, with 8 bases in between. Germline V gene sequence: CDR1 SGHVS, CDR2 FQNEAQ. The CDR3 is 12 amino acids.

The J gene is TRBJ1-1, the V gene TRBV30; D is unclear. CDR1 and CDR2 (germline): GTSNPN, SVGIG (reference sequence). This CDR3 comprises 13 residues. V was clipped by 2 bases and J by 6 bases, with 13 bases between them. CDR3 sequence (DNA): TGTGCCTGGAGTCTCGTCTTTGGAGCTGAAGCTTTCTTT. It yields the protein CAWSLVFGAEAFF.

This clonotype was counted ten times or more. The chain is built from TRBV20-1 and TRBJ2-1; the D gene is possibly TRBD2 (5 bases). Germline CDR1 reads DFQATT; CDR2 reads SNEGSKA (reference sequence). There are 16 residues in the CDR3. Trimming shortened V by 3 bases and J by 3 bases, and 18 bases separated the two germline ends. This CDR3 is CSASPIGGAGYNEQFF. The CDR3 DNA sequence: TGCAGTGCTAGCCCCATCGGAGGCGCAGGCTACAATGAGCAGTTCTTC.

This clonotype was observed a few times. This chain uses TRBV7-8 with TRBJ1-2; TRBD1 might be the D (6 bases). V gave up 5 bases and J gave up 7 bases, with 20 bases separating them. CDR3 length: 15 amino acids. CDR1 is SGHVS, CDR2 FQNEAQ, per germline. In nucleotides, the CDR3 is TGTGCCAGCAGCGTCGAATCGAGGGGGGGCTCTGGCTACACCTTC. Translated: CASSVESRGGSGYTF.

There are many counts of this clonotype. Here the CDR3 reads CASSFGGTGTRLFF. DNA of the CDR3: TGCGCCAGCAGCTTTGGGGGCACCGGGACGCGACTGTTTTTT. V is TRBV5-1 and J is TRBJ1-4; weak D call: TRBD1 (6 bases). CDR1 and CDR2 (germline): SGHRS, YFSETQ. V was cut by 2 bases and J by 13 bases, with 18 bases left in between. The CDR3 extends over 14 amino acids.